One and the same sample provided the 24 T cell receptor beta chains below, sequenced in a study of preoperative IRX-2 immunotherapy in early breast cancer (dated by TCRdb to the late 2010s). Read against the paper, the sample's treatment or condition label means: preoperative locoregional IRX-2 cytokine immunotherapy. Receptor libraries were prepared by the immunoSEQ multiplex PCR assay. TCRdb took over this immuneACCESS table, retaining in-frame rearrangements with V and J assigned. Such tables are incomplete; in checked studies, under half of the missing clones stem from an unresolved V gene, and the remainder is unexplained. Recorded for this sample are around 38,000 clones; 60% to 85% of them occurred a single time. The ten largest account for over 1% of the sample. The material sequenced was tumor tissue, taken after IRX-2 immunotherapy. These receptors were obtained from a human donor with breast cancer.

The chain combines TRBV10-2 with TRBJ2-7; 13 nucleotides match TRBD2. Unmatched junction bases numbered 2, after V lost 5 bases and J lost 4 bases. The germline V gene encodes CDR1 WSHSY and CDR2 SAAADI. The CDR3 contains 14 residues. The CDR3 coding sequence is TGCGCCAGCAGTCCGACTAGCGGGGGGTACGAGCAGTACTTC. Translating it yields CASSPTSGGYEQYF.

The genes are TRBV7-8 and TRBJ1-3; D perhaps matches TRBD1 (5 bases). This CDR3 contains 15 residues. Germline loops: CDR1 SGHVS, CDR2 FQNEAQ. V lost 2 bases and J lost 4, with 12 bases in between. CDR3 DNA: TGTGCCAGCAGCTTATATGACAGACCAGGAAACACCATATATTTT. Protein product: CASSLYDRPGNTIYF.

Only one count was recorded for this clone. The chain recombines TRBV7-6 with TRBJ1-2; no clear D. V was shortened by 1 base and J by 6 bases, with 12 bases between the two germline ends. The CDR3 length is 14 residues. CDR1 SGHVS and CDR2 FNYEAQ come from the germline V gene. CDR3 DNA: TGTGCCAGCAGCTTAGAGGGAATTTCGGATGGCTACACCTTC. Its protein is CASSLEGISDGYTF.

This chain joins TRBV28 and TRBJ2-7; 10 bases match TRBD1. The V gene's germline CDR1 is MDHEN and CDR2 SYDVKM. Losses at the gene ends were 6 bases for V and 3 bases for J; bases not matched to a gene: 2. CDR3 length: 13 amino acids. The CDR3 spells CASRRDRGYEQYF. Here the CDR3 DNA reads TGTGCCAGCAGGCGGGACAGGGGCTACGAGCAGTACTTC.

This CDR3 reads CASGRAAKNIQYF. Written as DNA, the CDR3 is TGTGCCAGCGGAAGGGCTGCCAAAAACATTCAGTACTTC. The V and J genes are TRBV28 and TRBJ2-4; D not resolved. CDR1 is MDHEN, CDR2 SYDVKM, per germline. CDR3 length equals 13 residues. V shed 8 bases and J shed 1 base, with 9 bases lying between them.

The V call is TRBV19, the J call TRBJ2-7, with D tentatively TRBD1 (6 bases). The CDR3 consists of 13 residues. The V end was cut by 5 bases, the J end by 4 bases, with 12 bases between. The germline V gene has CDR1 LNHDA and CDR2 SQIVND (reference sequence). This CDR3 reads CASSALGQYEQYF. In DNA form, the CDR3 reads TGTGCCAGTAGTGCCCTTGGACAGTACGAGCAGTACTTC.

This clone has a single count. This chain's CDR3 is CASSAPEGSYGYTF. The CDR3 coding sequence is TGTGCCAGCAGCGCCCCCGAAGGGTCTTATGGCTACACCTTC. This chain connects TRBV28 to TRBJ1-2; D ambiguous. Germline assignment: CDR1 MDHEN and CDR2 SYDVKM. Trimming stripped 6 bases from V and 5 bases from J, with 16 bases between. CDR3 length equals 14 residues.

The chain couples TRBV5-8 to TRBJ2-5; D not resolved. The CDR3 has 13 amino acids. The germline V and J ends were trimmed by 2 bases and 2 bases, with 7 bases remaining between them. Germline values: CDR1 SGHTS, CDR2 YDEGEE. The CDR3, as DNA: TGTGCCAGCAGCTTAGAAGTTCAAGAGACCCAGTACTTC. Its protein product is CASSLEVQETQYF.

This clone came up once. The chain couples TRBV19 to TRBJ1-5; 8 bases line up with TRBD1. V was pared by 4 bases and J by 6 bases, with 2 bases of the junction left unmatched. This CDR3 has 13 amino acids. The germline V gene has CDR1 LNHDA and CDR2 SQIVND (reference sequence). This CDR3 is CASSTDRGQPQHF. The DNA of the CDR3 is TGTGCCAGTAGTACAGACAGGGGTCAGCCCCAGCATTTT.

This clone was seen a few times. The chain carries TRBV11-3 and TRBJ1-2; TRBD1 matches at 8 bases. CDR1 and CDR2 from the germline V gene are SGHNT and YENEEA. CDR3 length: 14 residues. The ends lost 5 bases at V and 4 bases at J; junction bases unmatched: 6. The CDR3 sequence is CASSPDRALYGYTF. The CDR3 nucleotides read TGTGCCAGCAGCCCGGACAGGGCCCTCTATGGCTACACCTTC.

The sample holds a few counts of this clone. The rearrangement links TRBV7-6 to TRBJ2-1; D unresolved. Germline V gene lookup returns CDR1 SGHVS and CDR2 FNYEAQ. The CDR3 length is 15 residues. Trimming cost V 5 bases and J 4 bases, with 15 bases left between them. The CDR3: CASSQTRLGYNEQFF. For the CDR3, the DNA is TGTGCCAGCAGCCAGACGAGGCTTGGTTACAATGAGCAGTTCTTC.

This clone was observed a few times. The chain couples TRBV7-6 to TRBJ2-1; 7 nucleotides align to TRBD2. This CDR3 contains 15 residues. Germline assignment: CDR1 SGHVS and CDR2 FNYEAQ. J was trimmed by 6 bases and V by 3 bases; bases with no gene match: 8. The CDR3, as DNA: TGTGCCAGCAGCTTCCGGTCGGGGGGAGGCAATGAGCAGTTCTTC. Residues: CASSFRSGGGNEQFF. Drawing the rest from reference TRBV7-6 and TRBJ2-1, the complete variable domain is GAGVSQSPRYKVTKRGQDVALRCDPISGHVSLYWYRQALGQGPEFLTYFNYEAQQDKSGLPNDRFSAERPEGSISTLTIQRTEQRDSAMYRCASSFRSGGGNEQFFGPGTRLTVL.

The gene calls are TRBV23-1 and TRBJ1-6; D remains unclear. TRBV23-1 is sorted into the ORF group, with uncertain function. Trimming took 6 bases from V and 8 from J, leaving 17 bases between them. The length of the CDR3 is 15 residues. CDR3 DNA: TGCGCCAGCAGCCAAGAAACGGGGTGGGATTCACCCCTCCACTTT. Translated: CASSQETGWDSPLHF.

The genes are TRBV6-8 and TRBJ2-6; no clear D. Trimming stripped 5 bases from V and 0 bases from J, with 14 bases between. The germline V gene has CDR1 MNHGY and CDR2 SAAAGT. CDR3 length: 17 residues. The chain's CDR3 is CASSIPGRVSGANVLTF. DNA for the CDR3: TGTGCCAGCAGTATACCCGGACGGGTCTCTGGGGCCAACGTCCTGACTTTC.

The rearrangement joins TRBV19 to TRBJ2-2, with a weak D call TRBD2 (6 bases). Germline V gene data show CDR1 as LNHDA and CDR2 as SQIVND (reference sequence). Trimming pared 3 bases from V and 4 bases from J, leaving 12 bases between. The CDR3 is 15 residues long. The CDR3 sequence: CASSMGGSGTGELFF. Here the CDR3 DNA reads TGTGCCAGTAGTATGGGGGGATCTGGCACCGGGGAGCTGTTTTTT.

The chain has TRBV19 and TRBJ1-6; the D gene is possibly TRBD1 (6 bases). Germline V gene lookup returns CDR1 LNHDA and CDR2 SQIVND (reference sequence). Deletions cut 3 bases from V and 9 bases from J, with 15 bases between. The CDR3 length is 15 residues. In nucleotides, the CDR3 is TGTGCCAGTAGTATTTGGGGGGCGTCGGGTTCACCCCTCCACTTT. Its translation is CASSIWGASGSPLHF.

This clone was recorded a few times. V is TRBV7-6 and J is TRBJ2-5; D remains unclear. The CDR3 runs to 15 residues. Germline V gives CDR1 SGHVS, CDR2 FNYEAQ. Trimming removed 5 bases from V and 1 base from J, with 14 bases in between. Here the CDR3 reads CASSLRRHPQETQYF. The CDR3 nucleotides are TGTGCCAGCAGCCTTCGACGACACCCCCAAGAGACCCAGTACTTC.

The chain employs TRBV5-1 and TRBJ1-2, with TRBD1 matching 12 bases. Germline CDR1 is SGHRS and CDR2 is YFSETQ. The CDR3 runs to 15 residues. V lost 3 bases and J lost 4; bases outside the gene matches: 4. DNA of the CDR3: TGCGCCAGCAGCTGGGGACAGGGGGCTGGCTATGGCTACACCTTC. It specifies CASSWGQGAGYGYTF.

CDR3 residues: CASSQRRADGYTF. The DNA of the CDR3 is TGTGCCAGCAGCCAACGTAGGGCGGATGGCTACACCTTC. The rearrangement uses TRBV14 and TRBJ1-2; the D is unclear. The CDR3 spans 13 residues. Germline V gene lookup returns CDR1 SGHDN and CDR2 FVKESK. V was shortened by 2 bases and J by 6 bases, with 10 bases between the two germline ends. Together with reference TRBV14 and TRBJ1-2, the CDR3 gives the full variable domain: EAGVTQFPSHSVIEKGQTVTLRCDPISGHDNLYWYRRVMGKEIKFLLHFVKESKQDESGMPNNRFLAERTGGTYSTLKVQPAELEDSGVYFCASSQRRADGYTFGSGTRLTVV.

The chain has TRBV18 and TRBJ1-1; TRBD1 agrees at 8 bases. The V and J ends lost 3 bases and 1 base, in that order; junction bases with no gene match: 7. The CDR3 is 16 amino acids. Germline CDR1 KGHSH, CDR2 LQKENI. CDR3 loop: CASSPALTGANTEAFF. The CDR3 nucleotides read TGTGCCAGCTCACCTGCCCTGACAGGGGCGAACACTGAAGCTTTCTTT.

The chain recombines TRBV1 with TRBJ1-5; no check of the table's D call, TRBD1, against the DNA was made. TRBV1 is described as a pseudogene. The CDR3 has 17 residues. CDR3: CASSHPTGGWSNQPQHF. In DNA form, the CDR3 reads TGCGCCAGCAGCCACCCTACAGGGGGCTGGAGCAATCAGCCCCAGCATTTT.

This clone was seen a few times. CDR3 bases: TGTGCCAGCAGTTACTCGGGGCCAGCAAGCACAGATACGCAGTATTTT. Its translation: CASSYSGPASTDTQYF. The chain recombines TRBV6-8 with TRBJ2-3; D may be TRBD1 (5 bases). This CDR3 has 16 amino acids. Trimming removed 0 bases at V and 0 bases at J, with 10 bases between. Germline-derived CDR1 and CDR2 are MNHGY and SAAAGT.

The rearrangement uses TRBV19 and TRBJ1-1; maybe TRBD1 (6 bases). The V gene's germline CDR1 is LNHDA and CDR2 SQIVND (reference sequence). This CDR3 has 16 residues. The CDR3 here is CATTGRGGSGNTEAFF. CDR3 in DNA: TGTGCGACCACGGGGAGGGGGGGTTCAGGGAACACTGAAGCTTTCTTT.

The rearrangement links TRBV5-1 to TRBJ2-3; tentatively, D is TRBD1 (6 bases). This CDR3 region has 15 residues. Germline CDR1 reads SGHRS; CDR2 reads YFSETQ. Trimming removed 1 base from V and 0 bases from J, with 9 bases in between. CDR3 nucleotides: TGCGCCAGCAGCTTGCAGGGGCCCAGCACAGATACGCAGTATTTT. This codes for CASSLQGPSTDTQYF. The complete variable domain, with remaining parts taken from reference TRBV5-1 and TRBJ2-3, reads KAGVTQTPRYLIKTRGQQVTLSCSPISGHRSVSWYQQTPGQGLQFLFEYFSETQRNKGNFPGRFSGRQFSNSRSEMNVSTLELGDSALYLCASSLQGPSTDTQYFGPGTRLTVL.